A single sample gave rise to the 16 T cell receptor beta chains below, sequenced in a study of cytomegalovirus exposure and HLA in healthy donors. Repertoires were generated with immunoSEQ multiplex PCR, while TCRdb's copy carries only in-frame clones and drops some. The data show some 250,000 clones, with around 91% seen just once and less than 0.4% held by the top ten. The specimen sequenced was PBMCs. Receptors were obtained from a woman aged 18-35 years in good health and CMV-seronegative.

V usage is TRBV29-1 and J usage is TRBJ1-2, with D maybe TRBD1 (6 bases). CDR3 length: 14 residues. The V end was cut by 5 bases, the J end by 0 bases, with 13 bases between. Germline CDR1 is SQVTM and CDR2 is ANQGSEA. CDR3 DNA sequence: TGCAGCGTTTTCACGGGACACACTAACTATGGCTACACCTTC. This codes for CSVFTGHTNYGYTF.

The chain combines TRBV11-3 with TRBJ2-1; 11 nucleotides align to TRBD2. J lost 6 bases, V lost 5 bases, and 9 bases had no gene match. CDR3 length: 16 amino acids. Per the germline V gene, CDR1 is SGHNT and CDR2 is YENEEA. CDR3 in DNA: TGTGCCAGCAGCGAGCGGACTAGCGGGCCCCTCAATGAGCAGTTCTTC. Translation: CASSERTSGPLNEQFF.

In DNA, the CDR3 is TGCGCCAGCAGCCAAGAAGAGGGTCAGGGGGTAAGGCTAGCGGGGGCAGATACGCAGTATTTT. This sequence encodes CASSQEEGQGVRLAGADTQYF. The genes are TRBV4-3 and TRBJ2-3; 10 nucleotides agree with TRBD2. CDR3 length equals 21 residues. Unmatched junction bases numbered 19, after V lost 0 bases and J lost 4 bases. The germline gives CDR1 LGHNA, CDR2 YSLEER.

This chain joins TRBV7-6 and TRBJ1-1; 8 bases align to TRBD1. CDR3 length equals 15 residues. From germline, CDR1 is SGHVS and CDR2 FNYEAQ. Unmatched junction bases numbered 1, after V lost 0 bases and J lost 1 base. The CDR3 DNA follows: TGTGCCAGCAGCTTAGCCGGGACAGGGAACACTGAAGCTTTCTTT. Its translation is CASSLAGTGNTEAFF.

This chain connects TRBV19 to TRBJ1-2; D unclear. V shed 2 bases and J shed 6 bases, with 10 bases lying between them. The germline V gene has CDR1 LNHDA and CDR2 SQIVND (reference sequence). The CDR3 covers 13 residues. The DNA for the CDR3 is TGTGCCAGTAGTATAACCCGGGTAGATGGCTACACCTTC. Its protein product is CASSITRVDGYTF.

In this sample, this clone turned up once. J is TRBJ2-7 and V is TRBV19; no clear D gene. The CDR3 consists of 15 residues. Germline CDR1 is LNHDA and CDR2 is SQIVND (reference sequence). Trimming removed 3 bases from V and 2 bases from J, with 14 bases in between. In nucleotides, the CDR3 is TGTGCCAGTAGTATTCCGTTGGCGGCCACCTACGAGCAGTACTTC. This translates into CASSIPLAATYEQYF.

This chain connects TRBV9 to TRBJ2-7; D perhaps matches TRBD1 (6 bases). The germline V gene has CDR1 SGDLS and CDR2 YYNGEE. The V end lost 2 bases, the J end lost 1 base, and 22 bases lay between the germline ends. The CDR3 sequence is 18 residues long. CDR3 in amino acids: CASSVGTSTGQVSYEQYF. The CDR3 DNA is TGTGCCAGCAGCGTTGGGACATCGACAGGACAAGTATCCTACGAGCAGTACTTC.

The V call is TRBV6-6, the J call TRBJ2-3; 7 bases fit TRBD1. This CDR3 comprises 15 residues. Germline CDR1 reads MNHNY; CDR2 reads SVGAGI (reference sequence). Trimming took 2 bases from V and 1 from J; bases not matched to a gene: 3. The CDR3 loop is CASSYIGTGTDTQYF. Written as DNA, the CDR3 is TGTGCCAGCAGTTACATCGGGACAGGCACAGATACGCAGTATTTT.

This chain's CDR3 is CASSPHRLAKNIQYF. CDR3 in DNA: TGTGCCAGTAGTCCACATCGACTAGCCAAAAACATTCAGTACTTC. The chain recombines TRBV19 with TRBJ2-4; D remains unclear. This CDR3 has 15 residues. V gave up 5 bases and J gave up 0 bases, with 11 bases separating them. Germline CDR1 is LNHDA and CDR2 is SQIVND (reference sequence). Using reference TRBV19 and TRBJ2-4 for the parts outside the CDR3, the full variable domain is DGGITQSPKYLFRKEGQNVTLSCEQNLNHDAMYWYRQDPGQGLRLIYYSQIVNDFQKGDIAEGYSVSREKKESFPLTVTSAQKNPTAFYLCASSPHRLAKNIQYFGAGTRLSVL.

This rearrangement joins TRBV4-1 to TRBJ2-2; TRBD2 is a possible D gene (6 bases). Germline CDR1 and CDR2: MGHRA and YSYEKL. V lost 2 bases, J lost 1 base, and 11 bases lay in between. This CDR3 is built from 16 residues. Here the CDR3 reads CASSQPPSENTGELFF. Written as DNA, the CDR3 is TGCGCCAGCAGCCAACCGCCTAGCGAGAACACCGGGGAGCTGTTTTTT.

This clone was detected only a few times. The CDR3: CASREAMDNQPQHF. The CDR3 DNA follows: TGTGCCAGCAGGGAAGCGATGGACAATCAGCCCCAGCATTTT. The J gene is TRBJ1-5, the V gene TRBV5-5; unclear D gene. V was clipped by 5 bases and J by 3 bases, with 12 bases between them. The CDR3 extends over 14 amino acids. Germline V lookup: CDR1 SGHKS, CDR2 YYEKEE (reference sequence).

Worth noting for this clone: Other DNA sequences in the sample encode the same CDR3. The rearrangement joins TRBV10-3 to TRBJ2-5, with 9 bases lining up with TRBD1. From germline, CDR1 is ENHRY and CDR2 SYGVKD. The CDR3 has 14 residues. The V and J ends lost 5 bases and 1 base, in that order; junction bases with no gene match: 2. The CDR3 sequence is CAISPTGGQETQYF. The CDR3 DNA reads TGTGCCATCAGTCCGACAGGGGGCCAAGAGACCCAGTACTTC.

The chain couples TRBV2 to TRBJ1-5; tentatively, D is TRBD1 (6 bases). V was trimmed by 3 bases and J by 4 bases, leaving 10 bases between them. The germline gives CDR1 SNHLY, CDR2 FYNNEI. The CDR3 contains 14 residues. The CDR3 is CASSERGPNQPQHF. As DNA, the CDR3 is TGTGCCAGCAGTGAGCGGGGGCCAAATCAGCCCCAGCATTTT.

V and J are TRBV2 and TRBJ1-5; perhaps TRBD1 as D (6 bases). This CDR3 is built from 14 residues. Germline CDR1 and CDR2: SNHLY and FYNNEI. V was trimmed by 7 bases and J by 4 bases, leaving 14 bases between them. The CDR3 DNA sequence: TGTGCCAGCACTGCGGTAGGGACAAATCAGCCCCAGCATTTT. This encodes CASTAVGTNQPQHF.

The J gene is TRBJ1-1, the V gene TRBV28, with TRBD1 matching 7 bases. The CDR3 extends over 14 amino acids. Per germline, CDR1 MDHEN and CDR2 SYDVKM. The V segment lost 4 bases and the J segment 13 bases; nucleotides outside the gene matches: 15. CDR3 region: CASSSVTGITSSFF. The CDR3 DNA follows: TGTGCCAGCAGTTCCGTGACAGGGATAACGAGTAGTTTCTTT.

The chain uses TRBV5-1 and TRBJ2-5; TRBD2 agrees at 12 bases. This CDR3 region has 16 residues. The J segment lost 2 bases and the V segment lost 1 base, leaving 3 bases of the junction unmatched. The germline V gene encodes CDR1 SGHRS and CDR2 YFSETQ. In nucleotides, the CDR3 is TGCGCCAGCAGCTTGAGGACTAGCGGGGCACAAGAGACCCAGTACTTC. This encodes CASSLRTSGAQETQYF.